These T cell receptor beta chains were read from a single sample in a study of technical replicates of blood from a few donors. Method: immunoSEQ multiplex PCR; TCRdb's copy keeps in-frame clones and lacks some. The repertoire holds approximately 99,000 clones, with approximately 96% as singletons. The sequenced sample was T cells isolated from PBMCs. The source is a human donor in good health. The CDR3 runs from the conserved cysteine through the conserved F or W. Each record gives: CDR3 DNA, CDR3 protein, clone size, D gene, J gene, V gene. D genes are given only for firm matches. For some rows the clone size is stated as once, few or many, or as a class when expanded; others skip it.

TGCGCCAGCAGCAATACTAGAATAGCTGATACGCAGTATTTT	CASSNTRIADTQYF	.	.	TRBJ2-3	TRBV10-1
TGTGCCAGCAGTGAGCGGGGAGTTTCTTCTAGCACAGATACGCAGTATTTT	CASSERGVSSSTDTQYF	.	.	TRBJ2-3	TRBV6-4
TGTGCCAGCAGTTACCTGACAAACTCCTACGAGCAGTACTTC	CASSYLTNSYEQYF	once	.	TRBJ2-7	TRBV6-5
TGTGCCAGCAGCTCTCGACAGGGCATCTATGGCTACACCTTC	CASSSRQGIYGYTF	once	TRBD1	TRBJ1-2	TRBV7-2
TGTGCCAGCAGCGTGGGGACAGGTCGCGAGCAGTACTTC	CASSVGTGREQYF	.	TRBD1	TRBJ2-7	TRBV5-6
TGTGCCAGCGCTTACAGGGGCGCGGATCAGCCCCAGCATTTT	CASAYRGADQPQHF	.	TRBD1	TRBJ1-5	TRBV27
TGTGCCTGGAGTTACCGGGGAGGGGTCGTTCGTGGAAACACCGGGGAGCTGTTTTTT	CAWSYRGGVVRGNTGELFF	.	TRBD2	TRBJ2-2	TRBV30
TGTGCCAGCAGTTACTTTTCGGGGTCGGTGCAGTTCTTC	CASSYFSGSVQFF	.	.	TRBJ2-1	TRBV6-5
TGCGCCAGCAGCTTGGGTTTAGGAGTGAGGGAGACAGATACGCAGTATTTT	CASSLGLGVRETDTQYF	.	.	TRBJ2-3	TRBV5-1
TGCGCCAGCAGCCAAGAGGTAGCCGGGACAGAAGAAGAGACCCAGTACTTC	CASSQEVAGTEEETQYF	.	TRBD1	TRBJ2-5	TRBV4-3
TGTGCCACGGGTTCAGAAGCAACCTACAATGAGCAGTTCTTC	CATGSEATYNEQFF	.	.	TRBJ2-1	TRBV6-5
TGTGCCAGCAGTCTTGCCGGGACAACCTACGAGCAGTACTTC	CASSLAGTTYEQYF	.	.	TRBJ2-7	TRBV28
TGTGCCAGCAGCCTAGGACTAGCGGAAGAGACCCAGTACTTC	CASSLGLAEETQYF	.	TRBD2	TRBJ2-5	TRBV9
TGTGCCAGCAGCTCCGACCGGGAGTTCGGGGAGCTGTTTTTT	CASSSDREFGELFF	.	.	TRBJ2-2	TRBV11-2
TGTGCCAGTAGTCCACCGGGACAAGGAAGTGAAAAACTGTTTTTT	CASSPPGQGSEKLFF	.	.	TRBJ1-4	TRBV19